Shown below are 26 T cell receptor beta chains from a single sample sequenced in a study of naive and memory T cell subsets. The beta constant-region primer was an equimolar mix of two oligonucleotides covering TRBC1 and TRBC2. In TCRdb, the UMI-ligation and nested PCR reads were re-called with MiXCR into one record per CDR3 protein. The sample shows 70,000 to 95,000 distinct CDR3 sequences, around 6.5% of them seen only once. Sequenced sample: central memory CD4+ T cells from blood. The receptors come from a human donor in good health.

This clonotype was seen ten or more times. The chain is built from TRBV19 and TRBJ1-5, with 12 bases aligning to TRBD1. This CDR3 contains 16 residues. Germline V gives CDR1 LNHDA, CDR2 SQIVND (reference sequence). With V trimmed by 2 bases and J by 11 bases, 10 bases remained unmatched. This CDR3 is CASSITPGQGARTQHF. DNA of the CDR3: TGTGCCAGTAGTATAACCCCGGGACAGGGGGCGCGGACCCAGCATTTT.

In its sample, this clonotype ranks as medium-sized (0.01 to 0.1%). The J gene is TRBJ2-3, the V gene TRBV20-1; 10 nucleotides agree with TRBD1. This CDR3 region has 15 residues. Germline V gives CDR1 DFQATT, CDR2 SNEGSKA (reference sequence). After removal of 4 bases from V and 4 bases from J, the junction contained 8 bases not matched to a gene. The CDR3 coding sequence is TGCAGTGCTACCAACCCGGGACAGGGGTCAGATACGCAGTATTTT. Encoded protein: CSATNPGQGSDTQYF.

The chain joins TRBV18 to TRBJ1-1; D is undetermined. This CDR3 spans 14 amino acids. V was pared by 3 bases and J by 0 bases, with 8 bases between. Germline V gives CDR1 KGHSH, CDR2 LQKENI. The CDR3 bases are TGTGCCAGCTCACCGGAGACGGTGAACACTGAAGCTTTCTTT. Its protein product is CASSPETVNTEAFF.

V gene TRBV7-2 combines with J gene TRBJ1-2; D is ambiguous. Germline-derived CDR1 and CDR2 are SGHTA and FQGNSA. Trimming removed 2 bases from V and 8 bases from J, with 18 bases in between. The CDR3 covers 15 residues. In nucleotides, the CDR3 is TGTGCCAGCAGCTTATTTATGTCGGGTTTTCACGGCTACACCTTC. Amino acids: CASSLFMSGFHGYTF.

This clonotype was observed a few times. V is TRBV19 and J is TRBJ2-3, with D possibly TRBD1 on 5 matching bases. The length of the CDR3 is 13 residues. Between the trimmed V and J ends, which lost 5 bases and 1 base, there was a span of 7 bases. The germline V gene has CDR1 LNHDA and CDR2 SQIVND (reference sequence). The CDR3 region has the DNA TGTGCCAGTAGTGACAGCGGCACAGATACGCAGTATTTT. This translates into CASSDSGTDTQYF.

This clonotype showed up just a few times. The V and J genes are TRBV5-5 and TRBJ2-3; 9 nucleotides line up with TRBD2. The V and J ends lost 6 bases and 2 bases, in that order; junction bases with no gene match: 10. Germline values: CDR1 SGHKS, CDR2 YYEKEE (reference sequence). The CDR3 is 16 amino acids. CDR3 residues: CASNPALAGPTDTQYF. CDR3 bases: TGTGCCAGCAACCCCGCCCTAGCGGGGCCCACAGATACGCAGTATTTT.

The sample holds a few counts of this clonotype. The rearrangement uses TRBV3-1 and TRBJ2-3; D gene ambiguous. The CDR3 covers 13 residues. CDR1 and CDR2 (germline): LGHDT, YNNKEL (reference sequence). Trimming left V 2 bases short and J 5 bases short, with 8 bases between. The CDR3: CASSQSPGDTQYF. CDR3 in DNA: TGTGCCAGCAGCCAAAGTCCGGGAGATACGCAGTATTTT.

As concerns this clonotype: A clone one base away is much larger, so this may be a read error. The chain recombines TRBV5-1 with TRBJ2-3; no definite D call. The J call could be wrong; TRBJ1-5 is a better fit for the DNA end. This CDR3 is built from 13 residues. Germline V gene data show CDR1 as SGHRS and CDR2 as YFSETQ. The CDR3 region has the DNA TGCGCCAGCAACCGGGTGGGCACAGATACGCAGCATTTT. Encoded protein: CASNRVGTDTQHF.

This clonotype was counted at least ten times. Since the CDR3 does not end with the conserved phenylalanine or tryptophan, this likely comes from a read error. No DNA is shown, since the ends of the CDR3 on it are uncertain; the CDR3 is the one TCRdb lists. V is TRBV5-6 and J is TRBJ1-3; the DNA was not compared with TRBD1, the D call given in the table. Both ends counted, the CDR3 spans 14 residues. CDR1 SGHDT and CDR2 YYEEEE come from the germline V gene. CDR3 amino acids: CASSEGGRGQHQVC.

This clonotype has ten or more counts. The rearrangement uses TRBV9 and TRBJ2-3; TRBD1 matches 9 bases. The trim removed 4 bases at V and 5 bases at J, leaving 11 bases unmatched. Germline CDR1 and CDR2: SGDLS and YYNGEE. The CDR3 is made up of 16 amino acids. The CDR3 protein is CASSLRQGGIGDTQYF. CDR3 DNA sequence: TGTGCCAGCAGCCTCCGACAGGGGGGAATTGGAGATACGCAGTATTTT.

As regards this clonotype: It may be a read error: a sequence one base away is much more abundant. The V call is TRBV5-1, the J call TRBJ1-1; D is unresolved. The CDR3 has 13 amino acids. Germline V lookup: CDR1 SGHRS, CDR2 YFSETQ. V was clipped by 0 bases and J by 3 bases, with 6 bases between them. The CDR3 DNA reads TGCGCCAGCAGCTTGGAGGTTGACACTGAAGCTTTCTTT. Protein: CASSLEVDTEAFF.

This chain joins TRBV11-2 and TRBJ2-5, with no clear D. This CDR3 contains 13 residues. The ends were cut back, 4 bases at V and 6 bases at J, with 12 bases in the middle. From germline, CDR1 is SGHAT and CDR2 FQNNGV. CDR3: CASSSSTIQTQYF. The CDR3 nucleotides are TGTGCCAGCAGCTCAAGCACGATTCAGACCCAGTACTTC.

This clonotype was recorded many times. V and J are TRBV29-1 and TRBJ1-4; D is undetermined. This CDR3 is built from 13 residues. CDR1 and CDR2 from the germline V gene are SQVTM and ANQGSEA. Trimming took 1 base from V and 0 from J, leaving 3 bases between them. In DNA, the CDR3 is TGCAGCGTTGAAGGCGCAACTAATGAAAAACTGTTTTTT. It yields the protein CSVEGATNEKLFF. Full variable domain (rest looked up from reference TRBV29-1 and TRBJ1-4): SAVISQKPSRDICQRGTSLTIQCQVDSQVTMMFWYRQQPGQSLTLIATANQGSEATYESGFVIDKFPISRPNLTFSTLTVSNMSPEDSSIYLCSVEGATNEKLFFGSGTQLSVL.

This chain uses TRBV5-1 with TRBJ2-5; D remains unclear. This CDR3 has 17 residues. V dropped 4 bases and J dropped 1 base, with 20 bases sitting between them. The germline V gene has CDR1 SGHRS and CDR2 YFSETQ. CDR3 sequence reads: CASSVTPEQTSQETQYF. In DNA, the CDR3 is TGCGCCAGCAGCGTGACGCCGGAGCAAACTTCCCAAGAGACCCAGTACTTC.

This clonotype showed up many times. This chain's CDR3 is CASSLRREKLFF. The CDR3 region has the DNA TGTGCCAGCAGCCTCAGGAGAGAAAAACTGTTTTTT. The chain carries TRBV5-6 and TRBJ1-4; D ambiguous. V dropped 4 bases and J dropped 8 bases, with 9 bases sitting between them. This CDR3 has 12 amino acids. Looked up from germline, CDR1 is SGHDT and CDR2 is YYEEEE. Based on the CDR3 plus reference TRBV5-6 and TRBJ1-4, the full variable domain is DAGVTQSPTHLIKTRGQQVTLRCSPKSGHDTVSWYQQALGQGPQFIFQYYEEEERQRGNFPDRFSGHQFPNYSSELNVNALLLGDSALYLCASSLRREKLFFGSGTQLSVL.

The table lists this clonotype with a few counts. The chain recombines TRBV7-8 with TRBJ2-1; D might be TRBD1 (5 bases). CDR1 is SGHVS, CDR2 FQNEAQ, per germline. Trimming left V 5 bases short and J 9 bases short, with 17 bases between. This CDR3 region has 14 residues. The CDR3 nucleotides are TGTGCCAGCAGCCCTCGACCCCTCGACAGTGAGCAGTTCTTC. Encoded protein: CASSPRPLDSEQFF.

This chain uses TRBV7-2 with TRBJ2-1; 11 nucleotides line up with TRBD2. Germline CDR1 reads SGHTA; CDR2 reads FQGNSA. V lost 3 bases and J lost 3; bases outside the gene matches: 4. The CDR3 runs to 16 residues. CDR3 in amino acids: CASSLLAGGGYNEQFF. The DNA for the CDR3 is TGTGCCAGCAGCTTGCTAGCGGGAGGAGGCTACAATGAGCAGTTCTTC.

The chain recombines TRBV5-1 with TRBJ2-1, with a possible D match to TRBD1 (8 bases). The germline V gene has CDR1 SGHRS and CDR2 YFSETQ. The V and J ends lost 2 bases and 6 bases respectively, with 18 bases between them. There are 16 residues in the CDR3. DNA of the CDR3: TGCGCCAGCAGCTTACAGGGGGGAGGGAGGGGCAATGAGCAGTTCTTC. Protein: CASSLQGGGRGNEQFF.

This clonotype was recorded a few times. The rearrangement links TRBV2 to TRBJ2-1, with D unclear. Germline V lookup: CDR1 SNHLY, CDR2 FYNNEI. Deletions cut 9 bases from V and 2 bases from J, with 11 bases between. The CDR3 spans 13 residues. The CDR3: CASALRTYNEQFF. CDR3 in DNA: TGTGCCAGTGCACTTCGGACCTACAATGAGCAGTTCTTC. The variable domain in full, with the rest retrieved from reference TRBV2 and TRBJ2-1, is EPEVTQTPSHQVTQMGQEVILRCVPISNHLYFYWYRQILGQKVEFLVSFYNNEISEKSEIFDDQFSVERPDGSNFTLKIRSTKLEDSAMYFCASALRTYNEQFFGPGTRLTVL.

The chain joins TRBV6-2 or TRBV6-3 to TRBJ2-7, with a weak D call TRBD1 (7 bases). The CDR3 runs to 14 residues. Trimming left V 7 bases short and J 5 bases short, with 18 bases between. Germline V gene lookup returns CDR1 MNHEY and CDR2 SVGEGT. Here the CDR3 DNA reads TGTGCCAGCACCCAGACAGGGACTTACGACGAGCAGTACTTC. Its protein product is CASTQTGTYDEQYF.

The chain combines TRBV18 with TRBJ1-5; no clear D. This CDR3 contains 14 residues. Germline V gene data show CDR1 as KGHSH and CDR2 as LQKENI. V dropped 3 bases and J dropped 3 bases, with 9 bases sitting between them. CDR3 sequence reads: CASSPDGSNQPQHF. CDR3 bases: TGTGCCAGCTCACCCGACGGGTCCAATCAGCCCCAGCATTTT.

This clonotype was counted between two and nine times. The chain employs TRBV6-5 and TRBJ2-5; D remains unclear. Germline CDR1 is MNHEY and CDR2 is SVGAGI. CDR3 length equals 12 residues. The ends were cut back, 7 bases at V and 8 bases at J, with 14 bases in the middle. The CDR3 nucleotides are TGTGCCAGCACCTGGGAAATATCCACCCAGTACTTC. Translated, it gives CASTWEISTQYF.

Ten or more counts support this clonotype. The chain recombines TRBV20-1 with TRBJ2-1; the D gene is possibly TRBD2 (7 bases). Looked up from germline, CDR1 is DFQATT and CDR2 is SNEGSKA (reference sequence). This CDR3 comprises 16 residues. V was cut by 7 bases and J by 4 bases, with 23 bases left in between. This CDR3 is CSVSGGEGTHYNEQFF. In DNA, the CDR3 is TGCAGTGTGTCGGGGGGCGAGGGGACCCATTACAATGAGCAGTTCTTC.

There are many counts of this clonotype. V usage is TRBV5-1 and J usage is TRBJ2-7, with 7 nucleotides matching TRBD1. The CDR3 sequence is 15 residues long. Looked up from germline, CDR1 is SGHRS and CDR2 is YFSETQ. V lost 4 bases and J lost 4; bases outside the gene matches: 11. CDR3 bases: TGCGCCAGCAGCCCTGATGACCGGGACAGATACGAGCAGTACTTC. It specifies CASSPDDRDRYEQYF.

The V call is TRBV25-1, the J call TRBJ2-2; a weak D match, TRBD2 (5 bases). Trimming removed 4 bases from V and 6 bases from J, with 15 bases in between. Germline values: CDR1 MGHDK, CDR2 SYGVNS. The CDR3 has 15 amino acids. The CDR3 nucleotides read TGTGCCAGCAGTGTGGGAGACTTTGTGGCCGGGGAGCTGTTTTTT. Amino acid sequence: CASSVGDFVAGELFF.

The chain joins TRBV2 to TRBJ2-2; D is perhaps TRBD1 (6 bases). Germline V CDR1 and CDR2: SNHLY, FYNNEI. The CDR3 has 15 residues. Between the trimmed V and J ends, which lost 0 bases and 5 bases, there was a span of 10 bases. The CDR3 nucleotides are TGTGCCAGCAGTGAAGCGGGGGCGAGGACCGGGGAGCTGTTTTTT. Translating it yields CASSEAGARTGELFF.